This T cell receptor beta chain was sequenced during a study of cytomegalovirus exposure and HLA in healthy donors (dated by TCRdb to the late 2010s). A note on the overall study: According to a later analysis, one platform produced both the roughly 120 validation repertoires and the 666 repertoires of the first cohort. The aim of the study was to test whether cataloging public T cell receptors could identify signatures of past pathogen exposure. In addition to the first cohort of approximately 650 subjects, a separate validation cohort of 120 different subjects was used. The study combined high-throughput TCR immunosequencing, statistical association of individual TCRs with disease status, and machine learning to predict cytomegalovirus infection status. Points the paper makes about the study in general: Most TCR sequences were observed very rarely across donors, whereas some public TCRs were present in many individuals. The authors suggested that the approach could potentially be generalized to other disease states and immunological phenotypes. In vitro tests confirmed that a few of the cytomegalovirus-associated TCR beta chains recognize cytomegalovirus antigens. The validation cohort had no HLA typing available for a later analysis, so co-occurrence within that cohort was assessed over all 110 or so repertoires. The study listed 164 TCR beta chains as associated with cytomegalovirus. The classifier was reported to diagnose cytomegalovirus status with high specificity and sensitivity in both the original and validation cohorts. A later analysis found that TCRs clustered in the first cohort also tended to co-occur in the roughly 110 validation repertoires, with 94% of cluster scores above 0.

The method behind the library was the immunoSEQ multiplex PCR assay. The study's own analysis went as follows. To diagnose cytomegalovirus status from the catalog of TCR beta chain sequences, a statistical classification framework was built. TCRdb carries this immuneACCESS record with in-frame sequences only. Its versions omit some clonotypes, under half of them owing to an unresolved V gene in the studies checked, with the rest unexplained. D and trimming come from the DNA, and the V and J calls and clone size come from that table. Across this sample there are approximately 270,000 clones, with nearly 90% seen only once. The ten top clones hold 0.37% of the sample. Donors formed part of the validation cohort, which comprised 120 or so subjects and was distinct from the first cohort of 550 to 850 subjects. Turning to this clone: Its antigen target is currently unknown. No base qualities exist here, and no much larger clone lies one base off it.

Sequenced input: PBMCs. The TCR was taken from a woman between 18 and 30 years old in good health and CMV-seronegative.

The DNA sequence reads TGCGCCAGCAGCCAGAGCGTGAGGGGGCTGGGGGGTGAAAAACTGTTTTTT. Its translation reads: CASSQSVRGLGGEKLFF. The sequence is built from TRBV4-3 and TRBJ1-4, with TRBD1 matching 7 junction bases. The CDR1 and CDR2 encoded by the germline V gene are LGHNA and YSLEER. Trimming accounts for 3 bases at V and 7 bases at J, while the number of junction bases matched to no gene is 14. From its cysteine to its phenylalanine, the CDR3 spans 17 amino acids. Only the CDR3 part of the read is kept: 51 bases, read in frame from the first base.